Sequencing of this T cell receptor beta chain was carried out in a study of blood T cell repertoires in COVID-19 (dated by TCRdb to the early 2020s). For the wider study: Collaborator samples came from the United States, Italy and Spain and covered acute and convalescent phases of COVID-19. The repertoires were released in a freely available public database meant as a resource for research on the immune response to SARS-CoV-2. Nearly every sample came with metadata listing a de-identified subject ID, COVID-19 status, age in years and sex. Where available, HLA class I and class II types were taken from metadata supplied by the sample provider and were not determined by assay-based typing. Deeply sampled blood TCRbeta repertoires from subjects exposed to, actively infected with, or recovered from COVID-19 were included in the dataset. The prospective study material was composed of cDNA or gDNA derived from T cells, B-cell-depleted T cells, or PBMCs. The samples were drawn from two sources: the first 160 participants of the ongoing ImmuneRACE study, and 950 to 1,500 subjects contributed by 6 global collaborators.

What the research found in general, with its limitations: The quantity of clinical and demographic metadata differed by source and by participant and was supplied without curation.

TCRbeta CDR3 regions were amplified from genomic DNA using the immunoSEQ Assay, a bias-controlled multiplex PCR. As for the original processing: The number of nucleated cells in each sample was estimated by amplification of reference gene primers within the assay. Sequence reads were collapsed and filtered to measure the absolute abundance of every unique TCRbeta CDR3 rearrangement. Productive Simpson clonality was computed per sample as the square root of Simpson's diversity index over productive rearrangements. TCRdb took this table from immuneACCESS and kept in-frame rearrangements with V and J called. Such tables lack part of the clones; where checked against another copy, unresolved V genes explain under half of the gap, and the rest is unexplained. V and J calls and clone size are as listed in that table; D and trimming were resolved from the DNA. This sample gives 200,000 to 250,000 clones in total; approximately 90% of them show up just once. The ten largest account for approximately 0.77% of the sample.

Taken from cysteine to phenylalanine, the CDR3 has 14 residues. CDR3 DNA only is kept here, 42 bases in frame from base 1. V and J lose 1 base and 7 bases, and a span of 13 bases separates them. The germline V gene (reference sequence) sets CDR1 to LGHDT and CDR2 to YNNKEL. At one collaborating source in Seattle, patients were enrolled during active infection and were followed longitudinally through the course of disease. Whole blood was collected in K2EDTA tubes by collaborating institutions according to the institutions' own protocols. For TCRbeta analysis, collaborator samples were shipped as frozen whole blood, as isolated PBMCs, or as DNA extracted from either sample type. Concerning this clone itself: The antigen this receptor binds is unknown. Base qualities are missing; no much larger clone stands one base away.

The sequence joins TRBV3-1 (or the pseudogene TRBV3-2) to TRBJ1-1; confidence is insufficient to name the D gene. The specimen was peripheral blood. This clonotype was sampled from a man aged 55 to 70 with COVID-19, enrolled during active disease. The CDR3 is CASSQVGEESEAFF. The DNA reads as follows: TGTGCCAGCAGCCAAGTCGGAGAGGAGAGTGAAGCTTTCTTT.